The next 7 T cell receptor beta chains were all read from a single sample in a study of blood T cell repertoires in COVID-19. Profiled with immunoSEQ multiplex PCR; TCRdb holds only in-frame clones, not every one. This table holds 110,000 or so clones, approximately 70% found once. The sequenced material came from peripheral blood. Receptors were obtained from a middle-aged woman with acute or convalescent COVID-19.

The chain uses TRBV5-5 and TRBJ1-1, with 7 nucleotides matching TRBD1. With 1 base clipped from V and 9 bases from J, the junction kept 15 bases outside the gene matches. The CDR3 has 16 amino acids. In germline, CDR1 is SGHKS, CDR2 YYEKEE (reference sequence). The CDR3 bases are TGTGCCAGCAGCTTGAGAGGGGGCGAAGGCCGAATTCAAGCTTTCTTT. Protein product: CASSLRGGEGRIQAFF.

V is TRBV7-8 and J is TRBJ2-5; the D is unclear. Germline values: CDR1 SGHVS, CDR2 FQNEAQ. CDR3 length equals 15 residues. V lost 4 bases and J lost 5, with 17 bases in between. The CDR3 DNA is TGTGCCAGCAGCTCTCCAACTCTCAGGTCGGAGACCCAGTACTTC. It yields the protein CASSSPTLRSETQYF. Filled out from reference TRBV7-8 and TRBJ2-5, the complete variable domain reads GAGVSQSPRYKVAKRGQDVALRCDPISGHVSLFWYQQALGQGPEFLTYFQNEAQLDKSGLPSDRFFAERPEGSVSTLKIQRTQQEDSAVYLCASSSPTLRSETQYFGPGTRLLVL.

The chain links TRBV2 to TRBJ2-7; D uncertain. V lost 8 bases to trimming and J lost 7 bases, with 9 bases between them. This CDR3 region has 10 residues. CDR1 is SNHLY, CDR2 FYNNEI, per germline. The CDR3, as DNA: TGTGCCAGCCGCTATCGTGAGCAGTACTTC. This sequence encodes CASRYREQYF.

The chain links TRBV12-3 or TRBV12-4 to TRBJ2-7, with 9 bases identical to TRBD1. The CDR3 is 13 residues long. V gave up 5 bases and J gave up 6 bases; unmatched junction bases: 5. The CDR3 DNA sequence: TGTGCCAGCAGTCGGAAACAGGGGGCCGAGCAGTACTTC. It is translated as CASSRKQGAEQYF.

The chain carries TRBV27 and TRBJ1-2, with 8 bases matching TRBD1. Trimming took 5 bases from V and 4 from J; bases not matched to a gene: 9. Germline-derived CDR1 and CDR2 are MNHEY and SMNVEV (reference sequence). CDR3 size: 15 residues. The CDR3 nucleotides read TGTGCCAGCAGTCCGACAGGGGATCTTATCTATGGCTACACCTTC. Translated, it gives CASSPTGDLIYGYTF.

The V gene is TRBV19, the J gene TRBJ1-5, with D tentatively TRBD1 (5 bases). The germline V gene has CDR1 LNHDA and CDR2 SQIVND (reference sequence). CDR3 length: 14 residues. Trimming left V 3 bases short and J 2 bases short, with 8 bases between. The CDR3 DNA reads TGTGCCAGTAGTATGGTAGGGGGCAATCAGCCCCAGCATTTT. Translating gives CASSMVGGNQPQHF.

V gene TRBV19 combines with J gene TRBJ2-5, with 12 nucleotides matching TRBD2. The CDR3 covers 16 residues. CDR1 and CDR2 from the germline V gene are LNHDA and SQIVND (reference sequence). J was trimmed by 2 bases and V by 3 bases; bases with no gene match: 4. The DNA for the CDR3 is TGTGCCAGTAGTATCGGGCTAGCGGGGGGGCAAGAGACCCAGTACTTC. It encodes CASSIGLAGGQETQYF. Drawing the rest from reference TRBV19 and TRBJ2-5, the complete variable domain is DGGITQSPKYLFRKEGQNVTLSCEQNLNHDAMYWYRQDPGQGLRLIYYSQIVNDFQKGDIAEGYSVSREKKESFPLTVTSAQKNPTAFYLCASSIGLAGGQETQYFGPGTRLLVL.